Described below is a single T cell receptor (beta chain) sequence and its context. This clone has just one count. Its cognate antigen has yet to be identified. Per-base qualities were not stored, and no clone one base away is much larger. The same CDR3 arises from other DNA sequences in this sample as well. The record originates from a study of cytomegalovirus exposure and HLA in healthy donors (dated by TCRdb to 2015 to 2018). About the full investigation: An earlier analysis of 587 of the donors reported around 280 Gb of sequence data and approximately 120 million unique TCR beta sequences obtained from around 190 million T cells. Rather than using new phenotypic data, the later analysis identified candidate immune exposures from TCR beta sequences and from how often those sequences occurred across donors. A later analysis re-analyzed previously published TCR beta repertoires from 666 donors and added high-resolution HLA genotyping to study TCR occurrence patterns. Five DR-DQ haplotypes were treated as single units for association and clustering because of strong linkage in the cohort. Every repertoire in the discovery cohort had been generated on one and the same sequencing platform. Genome-wide SNP genotypes for about three fifths of the roughly 700 donors were used in a later genetic analysis, which treated that subset as a discovery cohort. HLA typing covered class I and class II loci at four-digit resolution. The study aimed to test whether signatures of past pathogen exposure could be identified by cataloging public T cell receptors. An early release covering roughly 600 HLA-typed donors comprised 250 to 350 gigabases of sequencing data and tens of millions of unique TCR sequences. Among the approximately 400 genotyped donors, 75% to 90% belonged to the genetic ancestry cluster associated with self-reported Caucasian donors. In an earlier analysis of roughly 540 of the donors, high-throughput TCR beta sequencing was used to judge whether each TCR beta V gene segment behaved as functional or pseudogenic. Using immunosequencing, the study profiled T cell repertoires from some 670 subjects and related those repertoires to cytomegalovirus serostatus. High-throughput TCR immunosequencing, statistical association of individual TCRs with disease status, and machine learning were combined to predict cytomegalovirus infection status. Typing coverage differed by locus: A, B, C, DRB1 and DQB1 were typed in roughly 629-630 donors, DQA1 in about 550, DPA1 in around 600, and DPB1 in around 490. Among 398 genotyped donors of the cohort, an average of roughly 230,000 unique TCR beta nucleotide sequences was sequenced per donor, of which roughly 17% were non-productive. Donor age, sex, ethnicity and CMV serostatus were collected together with the repertoire data. A separate validation cohort of over a hundred different subjects was used in addition to the approximately 700-subject first cohort. The investigation overall reported the following: When HLA alleles, especially DR and DQ, strongly co-occurred, TCR associations were difficult to assign to individual alleles. A further reported finding was that TCR beta sequences accurately predicted the HLA-A and HLA-B alleles for most subjects in the first cohort. A few of the identified cytomegalovirus-associated TCR beta chains were confirmed in vitro to be specific for cytomegalovirus antigens. Across donors, most TCR sequences were observed very rarely, whereas some public TCRs were present in many individuals. In a later analysis, the rate of TCR association differed among HLA loci, with DRB1 alleles having the most associated TCRs and HLA-C alleles having the fewest. Only TCR beta chains were sequenced in this cohort, and the absence of alpha or paired-chain data limited detectable features. The only immune exposure information available for the cohort was CMV serostatus. Most CMV-associated TCR beta chains appeared to be HLA-restricted in a later analysis, and the HLA associations seemed to be driven largely by CMV exposure. According to a later genetic analysis, donors in an Asian-associated ancestry cluster had fewer N-insertions in productive TCRs than the approximately 670-donor mean. In both the original and validation cohorts, the classifier was reported to diagnose cytomegalovirus status with high specificity and sensitivity. According to a later analysis, parvovirus B19, influenza, CMV and Epstein-Barr virus appeared linked to several top co-occurrence clusters. Because HLA typing was unavailable for some donors at each locus, only the typed subset was used in association tests. It was suggested by the authors that the approach could potentially be generalized to other disease states and immunological phenotypes. The study gave a list of about 170 TCR beta chains associated with cytomegalovirus. A cluster of highly shared sequence variants was judged likely to be a technical artifact of the sequencing pipeline. At a false discovery rate of 0.05, a later analysis linked some 17,000 TCR beta sequences to specific HLA alleles. An association between a missense DCLRE1C variant and V-gene and J-gene trimming of TCR beta chains was found in a later genetic analysis and replicated in an independent cohort. Correlated functional status among segregating V segments might be attributable to linkage disequilibrium, but an unknown experimental factor could not be ruled out. Presence/absence analyses assumed roughly uniform sequencing depth across donors, an assumption that may not hold. Broadly in line with IMGT annotations, most TCR beta V segments showed up in productive rearrangements about 90% or about 30% of the time in an earlier analysis of some 590 of the donors. Because counts were too low, roughly 16 rarely observed V segments, including chromosome 9 orphons, were left out of the earlier analysis of about 500 of the donors. In a later analysis, HLA-associated TCR beta chains were found to be more clonally expanded and to have lower generation probabilities than equally common non-associated chains.

Library prep was done by the immunoSEQ multiplex PCR assay. The multiplex PCR relied on a mix of 60 forward primers for TCR Vbeta segments and 13 reverse primers for TCR Jbeta segments. Amplification of the CDR3 region of rearranged TCR beta genes was performed with a multiplex PCR assay on genomic DNA. On the Illumina HiSeq System, the amplified TCR beta libraries were sequenced as 87-base-pair reads. The authors processed their data as follows. A later analysis counted approximately 84 million unique TCR beta chains across the approximately 700 repertoires, and roughly 9.9 million of these chains were shared by at least two donors. Raw reads were error-corrected and collapsed into unique sequences with a nearest-neighbor algorithm that merged closely related sequences to remove PCR and sequencing errors. To assign V, D and J gene segments, CDR3 sequences were aligned to IMGT reference sequences. Each retained sequence needed at least a six-nucleotide match to both a V gene segment and a J gene segment. A rearrangement was called productive if the CDR3 had no stop codons and remained in frame with V and J, and every other rearrangement was called non-productive. Following IMGT convention, CDR3 was defined as the stretch from the second conserved V-encoded cysteine to the conserved J-encoded phenylalanine. Sequences without an unambiguous match to a single V gene segment were excluded from the earlier analysis of almost 600 of the donors. An earlier analysis of a few hundred of the donors called V segments functional above 56.7% productive rearrangements and segregating when the between-donor standard deviation exceeded 5%. A statistical classification framework was developed to diagnose cytomegalovirus status using the catalog of TCR beta chain sequences. In a later analysis, TCR nucleotide sequences were compared against IMGT/GENE-DB human TR gene sequences so that V and J genes could be assigned. Using the TCRdist pipeline, a later analysis assigned CDR3 sequences along with most-parsimonious VDJ recombination scenarios. In a later analysis, each TCR beta chain was defined by its CDR3 amino acid sequence together with its V-gene family, and reads lacking a unique V-gene family were excluded. To address suspected cross-contamination and a sequencing artifact, a later analysis removed over 500 highly shared, low-generation-probability nucleotide sequences. In a later analysis, a clonal expansion index was calculated for each public chain from normalized within-repertoire ranks of inferred template counts. In a later analysis, generation probabilities were computed using a VDJ recombination model fitted to out-of-frame rearrangements, and the results were checked against IGoR. In a later analysis, hypergeometric tests were used to score TCR-TCR, TCR-HLA and TCR-CMV co-occurrence, with a repertoire-size bias correction applied to TCR pairs. To estimate false discovery rates, a later analysis permuted the HLA or CMV assignments 20 times. In a later analysis, co-occurring TCRs were grouped using DBSCAN, with TCRdist sequence similarity added in when clustering inside HLA-allele-positive subsets. Repertoires with fewer than 30,000 or more than 120,000 public chains, plus five repertoires with anomalous nucleotide sharing, were excluded from co-occurrence clustering. TCRdb carries this immuneACCESS record with in-frame sequences only. Its versions omit some clonotypes, under half of them owing to an unresolved V gene in the studies checked, with the rest unexplained. That table is the source of V, J and clone size, and D and trimming were worked out from the DNA. Present in this sample are about 200,000 clones, roughly three quarters of which were seen just once. The ten largest clones capture nearly 0.4% of the sample.

In total, approximately 700 healthy bone marrow donors made up the cohort. All cohort members were sampled while nominally healthy, although unrecorded immune exposures were likely present. The donor tested CMV seropositive, placing the donor among the 290 or so seropositive members of the cohort. A peripheral blood sample was provided by each donor, and peripheral blood mononuclear cells were used for TCR beta sequencing. The Qiagen DNeasy Blood Extraction Kit was used to extract genomic DNA from the blood cell samples. This TCR derives from a male donor in good health and CMV-seropositive. Material for sequencing was PBMCs.

CDR3 reads: CASSLGQGNYGYTF. The DNA sequence is given as TGTGCCAGCAGTTTAGGGCAGGGTAACTATGGCTACACCTTC. The rearrangement combines TRBV28 with TRBJ1-2; perhaps TRBD1 is the D gene, with 5 bases matching. The CDR3 holds 14 amino acids from the cysteine to the phenylalanine. Solely the CDR3 DNA is kept, with 42 bases framed from the first base. The germline V gene gives CDR1 as MDHEN and CDR2 as SYDVKM. V drops 2 bases and J drops 1 base, leaving 8 bases in between.